This T cell receptor (beta chain) was captured in a study of blood T cell repertoires in COVID-19. Study-wide background: T cells, B-cell-depleted T cells, or PBMCs provided the cDNA or gDNA that served as material.

The CDR3 consists of 15 residues. Germline CDR1 and CDR2: LGHNA and YSLEER. Trimming removed 1 base from V and 7 bases from J; junction bases left unmatched: 4. Using immunoSEQ multiplex PCR, the repertoire was profiled, and TCRdb retains in-frame clones only, with some absent. The data hold 300,000 to 350,000 clones, with around 91% observed a single time. The V and J genes are TRBV4-3 and TRBJ1-4; TRBD1 aligns across 9 bases. Specimen: peripheral blood. This receptor was identified in a woman between 18 and 30 years old who had recovered from COVID-19. DNA for the CDR3: TGCGCCAGCAGCCAAGCTACAGGGGGCAGTGAAAAACTGTTTTTT. This encodes CASSQATGGSEKLFF.